Shown below are 25 T cell receptor beta chains from a single sample sequenced in a study of T cells after posttransplantation cyclophosphamide. Using immunoSEQ multiplex PCR, the repertoire was profiled, and TCRdb retains in-frame clones only, with some absent. Of 45,000 to 65,000 clones in the sample, 90% to 95% are singletons; the top ten hold roughly 3.1%. The sequenced sample was PBMCs. The receptors here all came from a woman in her thirties in good health and a related stem cell transplant donor.

The chain employs TRBV7-9 and TRBJ1-1; 9 bases map to TRBD1. The CDR3 is 14 residues long. Trimming took 8 bases from V and 3 from J; bases not matched to a gene: 7. CDR1 SEHNR and CDR2 FQNEAQ come from the germline V gene (reference sequence). The CDR3 loop is CASVLGQGDTEAFF. CDR3 nucleotide sequence: TGTGCCAGCGTATTGGGACAGGGTGACACTGAAGCTTTCTTT.

The chain couples TRBV6-1 to TRBJ2-4; 8 positions agree with TRBD1. The CDR3 spans 18 residues. Germline V gene lookup returns CDR1 MNHNS and CDR2 SASEGT. Trimming took 2 bases from V and 4 from J; bases not matched to a gene: 13. CDR3 nucleotide sequence: TGTGCCAGCAGTGAATTGGGACAGGACCAAGTTCTAAAAAACATTCAGTACTTC. This translates into CASSELGQDQVLKNIQYF.

This chain connects TRBV5-1 to TRBJ2-2, with D unclear. There are 15 residues in the CDR3. V was cut by 0 bases and J by 2 bases, with 8 bases left in between. Germline V gives CDR1 SGHRS, CDR2 YFSETQ. CDR3 DNA sequence: TGCGCCAGCAGCTTGGACACAGTAAACACCGGGGAGCTGTTTTTT. Translation gives CASSLDTVNTGELFF.

The chain has TRBV18 and TRBJ2-1; the match to TRBD2 covers 16 bases. V trimming: 4 bases; J trimming: 7 bases; junction bases outside the gene matches: 7. The CDR3 runs to 17 residues. Germline CDR1 and CDR2: KGHSH and LQKENI. CDR3 region: CASSRPGLAGGSNEQFF. As DNA, the CDR3 is TGTGCCAGCTCACGGCCGGGACTAGCGGGGGGGTCGAATGAGCAGTTCTTC.

The chain has TRBV28 and TRBJ2-5, with D possibly being TRBD2 (6 bases). V dropped 3 bases and J dropped 4 bases, with 12 bases sitting between them. The CDR3 is made up of 14 amino acids. CDR1 is MDHEN and CDR2 is SYDVKM in the germline V gene. In DNA form, the CDR3 reads TGTGCCAGCAGTTTTGGGGGGTTTGCAGAGACCCAGTACTTC. Translation gives CASSFGGFAETQYF.

This chain links TRBV7-9 with TRBJ1-1, with TRBD1 matching 8 bases. V shed 4 bases and J 1 base; nucleotides not matched to a gene: 2. CDR3 length: 14 amino acids. The germline gives CDR1 SEHNR, CDR2 FQNEAQ (reference sequence). The CDR3 region is CASSSTGGNTEAFF. The DNA for the CDR3 is TGTGCCAGCAGCTCCACAGGGGGGAACACTGAAGCTTTCTTT.

The count of this clone is one. The chain links TRBV11-3 to TRBJ2-5; 12 bases map to TRBD1. This CDR3 contains 16 residues. After removal of 2 bases from V and 5 bases from J, the junction contained 6 bases not matched to a gene. Germline-derived CDR1 and CDR2 are SGHNT and YENEEA. CDR3 sequence: CASSLRGQGARETQYF. CDR3 coding DNA: TGTGCCAGCAGCTTAAGGGGACAGGGGGCGAGGGAGACCCAGTACTTC.

V gene TRBV2 combines with J gene TRBJ2-1, with no clear D. The V end lost 6 bases, the J end lost 4 bases, and 4 bases lay between the germline ends. Per the germline V gene, CDR1 is SNHLY and CDR2 is FYNNEI. The CDR3 is made up of 11 amino acids. CDR3 bases: TGTGCCAGCAGACAGTACAATGAGCAGTTCTTC. It specifies CASRQYNEQFF.

The chain combines TRBV6-6 with TRBJ1-5; 9 nucleotides align to TRBD1. The germline V gene has CDR1 MNHNY and CDR2 SVGAGI (reference sequence). Trimming at V came to 6 bases and at J to 4 bases, leaving 4 bases not matched to a gene. This CDR3 is 14 amino acids long. CDR3 amino acids: CASRGTGFNQPQHF. Here the CDR3 DNA reads TGTGCCAGCAGGGGGACAGGGTTTAATCAGCCCCAGCATTTT.

The chain joins TRBV5-1 to TRBJ2-1; possible D gene TRBD1, 6 bases. The CDR3 is made up of 14 amino acids. CDR1 SGHRS and CDR2 YFSETQ come from the germline V gene. Trimming stripped 4 bases from V and 7 bases from J, with 15 bases between. The CDR3, as DNA: TGCGCCAGCAGCAGTACACAGGGCTGGAATGAGCAGTTCTTC. Protein: CASSSTQGWNEQFF.

DNA for the CDR3: TGTGCCAGCAGCCATTCGGGACTTGCTAGCTCCTACGAGCAGTACTTC. This sequence encodes CASSHSGLASSYEQYF. This chain joins TRBV7-7 and TRBJ2-7; weak D call: TRBD2 (6 bases). V shed 5 bases and J shed 0 bases, with 17 bases lying between them. Germline values: CDR1 SSHAT, CDR2 FNYEAQ (reference sequence). This CDR3 has 16 amino acids.

This clone was seen only once. The V call is TRBV7-8, the J call TRBJ2-5; 7 bases align to TRBD1. V gave up 3 bases and J gave up 5 bases; unmatched junction bases: 6. CDR3 size: 14 residues. Germline CDR1 is SGHVS and CDR2 is FQNEAQ. The CDR3, as DNA: TGTGCCAGCAGCTTGACAGGGTCTACGGAGACCCAGTACTTC. Its translation is CASSLTGSTETQYF.

The chain carries TRBV5-1 and TRBJ1-4, with TRBD1 matching 7 bases. This CDR3 region has 16 residues. Germline CDR1 is SGHRS and CDR2 is YFSETQ. V dropped 4 bases and J dropped 5; count of bases not matched to a gene: 11. CDR3 loop: CASSAGYRGANEKLFF. The CDR3 nucleotides read TGCGCCAGCAGCGCAGGGTACAGGGGCGCCAATGAAAAACTGTTTTTT.

The chain is built from TRBV4-3 and TRBJ1-2, with D possibly matching TRBD1 (5 bases). Germline V lookup: CDR1 LGHNA, CDR2 YSLEER. The CDR3 is 16 amino acids. Trimming removed 0 bases from V and 4 bases from J, with 15 bases in between. As DNA, the CDR3 is TGCGCCAGCAGCCAAGACGACAGTACGCTAATCTATGGCTACACCTTC. It is translated as CASSQDDSTLIYGYTF.

V is TRBV28 and J is TRBJ2-2; D is possibly TRBD1 (6 bases). Between the trimmed V and J ends, which lost 1 base and 6 bases, there was a span of 9 bases. CDR3 length: 14 amino acids. CDR1 MDHEN and CDR2 SYDVKM come from the germline V gene. The CDR3 coding sequence is TGTGCCAGCAGTTTATCAGGGGATGCCGGGGAGCTGTTTTTT. This gives the protein CASSLSGDAGELFF.

The rearrangement uses TRBV18 and TRBJ2-3; D not resolved. There are 17 residues in the CDR3. Germline V lookup: CDR1 KGHSH, CDR2 LQKENI. Trimming shortened V by 7 bases and J by 0 bases, and 20 bases separated the two germline ends. CDR3 sequence: CASFSLGTGDSTDTQYF. The CDR3 region has the DNA TGTGCCAGCTTTTCCTTAGGAACGGGTGATAGCACAGATACGCAGTATTTT.

The chain is built from TRBV30 and TRBJ1-2, with D possibly being TRBD1 (6 bases). The germline V gene has CDR1 GTSNPN and CDR2 SVGIG (reference sequence). V shed 5 bases and J shed 3 bases, with 10 bases lying between them. The CDR3 contains 12 residues. This CDR3 is CAWARTDYGYTF. CDR3 bases: TGTGCCTGGGCGCGGACAGACTATGGCTACACCTTC.

V usage is TRBV2 and J usage is TRBJ2-3; no clear D gene. V was cut by 8 bases and J by 8 bases, with 8 bases left in between. CDR3 length: 10 amino acids. The germline CDR1 and CDR2 sequences are SNHLY and FYNNEI. This CDR3 reads CASGPSTQYF. CDR3 in DNA: TGTGCCAGCGGTCCTAGTACGCAGTATTTT. Filled out from reference TRBV2 and TRBJ2-3, the complete variable domain reads EPEVTQTPSHQVTQMGQEVILRCVPISNHLYFYWYRQILGQKVEFLVSFYNNEISEKSEIFDDQFSVERPDGSNFTLKIRSTKLEDSAMYFCASGPSTQYFGPGTRLTVL.

The genes are TRBV5-1 and TRBJ2-3, with 11 bases that match TRBD1. The germline CDR1 and CDR2 sequences are SGHRS and YFSETQ. This CDR3 is 15 amino acids long. The V gene end was trimmed by 4 bases and the J gene end by 4 bases; junction bases not matched to a gene: 5. This CDR3 is CASSNRDRGADTQYF. The CDR3, as DNA: TGCGCCAGCAGCAACCGGGACAGGGGGGCAGATACGCAGTATTTT.

The V call is TRBV7-6, the J call TRBJ2-5; no definite D call. Trimming removed 8 bases at V and 5 bases at J, with 15 bases between. The CDR3 length is 13 residues. The germline V gene has CDR1 SGHVS and CDR2 FNYEAQ. CDR3 bases: TGTGCCAGCGCCCTCGCGATAAAGGAGACCCAGTACTTC. Its translation: CASALAIKETQYF.

This clone occurred a few times. The chain employs TRBV18 and TRBJ1-6; possible D gene TRBD1, 5 bases. Trimming cost V 3 bases and J 9 bases, with 15 bases left between them. Germline V gene lookup returns CDR1 KGHSH and CDR2 LQKENI. The length of the CDR3 is 15 residues. The CDR3, as DNA: TGTGCCAGCTCACCTCGGCAGGGACTAGGTTCACCCCTCCACTTT. Translation gives CASSPRQGLGSPLHF. The complete variable domain, with remaining parts taken from reference TRBV18 and TRBJ1-6, reads NAGVMQNPRHLVRRRGQEARLRCSPMKGHSHVYWYRQLPEEGLKFMVYLQKENIIDESGMPKERFSAEFPKEGPSILRIQQVVRGDSAAYFCASSPRQGLGSPLHFGNGTRLTVT.

DNA of the CDR3: TGTGCCAGCAGCTTAGGTGCACAAGGCGGTTCACCCCTCCACTTT. This sequence encodes CASSLGAQGGSPLHF. The chain recombines TRBV7-2 with TRBJ1-6; D unclear. Trimming cost V 1 base and J 9 bases, with 13 bases left between them. CDR1 is SGHTA and CDR2 is FQGNSA in the germline V gene. The CDR3 runs 15 residues.

V usage is TRBV28 and J usage is TRBJ1-6; D is unclear. Germline CDR1 MDHEN, CDR2 SYDVKM. Trimming removed 2 bases at V and 2 bases at J, with 13 bases between. The CDR3 length is 17 residues. The CDR3 loop is CASSLPMGGPYNSPLHF. CDR3 coding DNA: TGTGCCAGCAGTTTACCGATGGGAGGGCCCTATAATTCACCCCTCCACTTT.

For the CDR3, the DNA is TGCGCCAGCAGCACAACGACAGGGGGCTACGAGCAGTACTTC. Encoded protein: CASSTTTGGYEQYF. The gene calls are TRBV5-1 and TRBJ2-7; 9 bases are a match to TRBD1. V shed 4 bases and J 3 bases; nucleotides not matched to a gene: 5. This CDR3 spans 14 amino acids. Germline CDR1 and CDR2: SGHRS and YFSETQ.

V and J are TRBV18 and TRBJ1-1, with TRBD1 matching 8 bases. The germline V gene has CDR1 KGHSH and CDR2 LQKENI. J lost 6 bases, V lost 1 base, and 7 bases had no gene match. CDR3 length: 15 residues. In DNA form, the CDR3 reads TGTGCCAGCTCACCACGTCGAGACAGGGGTTCTGAAGCTTTCTTT. Residues: CASSPRRDRGSEAFF.